The table lists the clone carrying this T cell receptor beta chain with a few counts. The germline V gene encodes CDR1 SGHDT and CDR2 YYEEEE. This CDR3 comprises 15 residues. The trim removed 4 bases at V and 5 bases at J, leaving 11 bases unmatched. The sample is drawn from a study of T cell repertoires in cytomegalovirus infection. TCRdb recomputed calls from the reads with MiXCR, one row per CDR3 protein. Among 150,000 or so distinct CDR3 sequences, approximately 17% were seen once, and the ten largest hold approximately 19%. The sequence derives from a human donor in good health (CMV status not recorded). Some clones in this sample may be carry-over from other donors' samples. Material: CD8+ T cells from PBMCs. The gene calls are TRBV5-6 and TRBJ2-7; 8 bases align to TRBD1. The DNA of the CDR3 is TGTGCCAGCAGCGACGCCCAGGGGGCTCACGACGAGCAGTACTTC. It codes for CASSDAQGAHDEQYF.